These 25 T cell receptor beta chains came from one sample sequenced in a study of shared clonotypes between healthy human individuals. Here immunoSEQ multiplex PCR was the method, and the copy in TCRdb shows in-frame clones only, minus some. The sample records roughly 2.6 million clones, around 90% being singletons. The source material was naive CD4+ T cells sorted from blood. Indicated subset: CD45RA+ positively selected. These receptor sequences come from a man younger than 35 in good health.

The chain recombines TRBV19 with TRBJ2-5; 7 bases are a match to TRBD1. Looked up from germline, CDR1 is LNHDA and CDR2 is SQIVND (reference sequence). The CDR3 is 15 amino acids. Trimming cost V 3 bases and J 2 bases; bases outside gene matches: 6. CDR3 bases: TGTGCCAGTAGTATTTCCTGGGGACAGCAAGAGACCCAGTACTTC. Protein: CASSISWGQQETQYF.

This chain connects TRBV5-8 to TRBJ2-3; 9 bases are a match to TRBD2. The CDR3 covers 18 residues. With 0 bases clipped from V and 2 bases from J, the junction kept 10 bases outside the gene matches. CDR1 is SGHTS, CDR2 YDEGEE, per germline. The CDR3 DNA reads as TGTGCCAGCAGCTTGGTCATTTTAGCGGGAGTTTCCACAGATACGCAGTATTTT. Its translation is CASSLVILAGVSTDTQYF.

V and J are TRBV12-5 and TRBJ2-1, with TRBD2 matching over 9 bases. CDR1 is LGHNT and CDR2 is FRNRAP in the germline V gene. This CDR3 contains 14 residues. The V segment lost 1 base and the J segment 8 bases; nucleotides outside the gene matches: 3. The CDR3 sequence is CASGLGTSVDEQFF. The CDR3 coding sequence is TGTGCTAGTGGTTTGGGGACTAGCGTCGATGAGCAGTTCTTC.

J is TRBJ2-1 and V is TRBV30, with D perhaps given as TRBD1 or TRBD2 (5 bases each). Trimming removed 5 bases at V and 5 bases at J, with 13 bases between. The CDR3 consists of 13 residues. Germline CDR1 and CDR2: GTSNPN and SVGIG (reference sequence). CDR3 coding DNA: TGTGCCTGGGAGAGGGACCACAACAATGAGCAGTTCTTC. It codes for CAWERDHNNEQFF. The variable domain in full, with the rest retrieved from reference TRBV30 and TRBJ2-1, is SQTIHQWPATLVQPVGSPLSLECTVEGTSNPNLYWYRQAAGRGLQLLFYSVGIGQISSEVPQNLSASRPQDRQFILSSKKLLLSDSGFYLCAWERDHNNEQFFGPGTRLTVL.

This clone was seen only once. This chain links TRBV29-1 with TRBJ2-1; TRBD1 aligns across 7 bases. Trimming cost V 7 bases and J 7 bases; bases outside gene matches: 7. This CDR3 has 12 residues. Germline-derived CDR1 and CDR2 are SQVTM and ANQGSEA. This CDR3 is CSAATGFNEQFF. The CDR3, as DNA: TGCAGCGCAGCGACAGGGTTTAATGAGCAGTTCTTC.

CDR3: CASSGRLAGGSYEQYF. The DNA of the CDR3 is TGTGCCAGCAGTGGGAGACTAGCGGGAGGGAGCTACGAGCAGTACTTC. V is TRBV6-1 and J is TRBJ2-7, with TRBD2 matching 14 bases. The CDR3 contains 16 residues. Looked up from germline, CDR1 is MNHNS and CDR2 is SASEGT. The V gene end was trimmed by 4 bases and the J gene end by 3 bases; junction bases not matched to a gene: 5.

The rearrangement joins TRBV5-4 to TRBJ2-3; 13 bases map to TRBD2. The germline V gene encodes CDR1 SGHNT and CDR2 YYREEE (reference sequence). This CDR3 contains 16 residues. V lost 6 bases to trimming and J lost 3 bases; unmatched junction nucleotides: 7. The CDR3 loop reads CASTNRLAGGTDTQYF. CDR3 coding DNA: TGTGCCAGCACCAACAGACTAGCGGGAGGAACAGATACGCAGTATTTT.

Worth noting for this clone: Within the sample, other DNA sequences also encode this same CDR3. The CDR3 nucleotides read TGCGCCAGCAGCTTGAGAGAAAACACCGGGGAGCTGTTTTTT. Its protein product is CASSLRENTGELFF. The gene calls are TRBV5-1 and TRBJ2-2; D remains unclear. The germline V gene encodes CDR1 SGHRS and CDR2 YFSETQ. The CDR3 loop spans 14 amino acids. Trimming took 1 base from V and 2 from J, leaving 6 bases between them.

The V call is TRBV27, the J call TRBJ2-7, with a possible D match to TRBD2 (5 bases). This CDR3 is built from 15 residues. Trimming removed 6 bases from V and 0 bases from J, with 15 bases in between. From germline, CDR1 is MNHEY and CDR2 SMNVEV (reference sequence). The CDR3 reads CASRLDDTSSYEQYF. The CDR3 bases are TGTGCCAGCAGACTAGACGACACTTCCTCCTACGAGCAGTACTTC.

The chain recombines TRBV27 with TRBJ2-3; D call uncertain. Germline V gene data show CDR1 as MNHEY and CDR2 as SMNVEV (reference sequence). Trimming pared 0 bases from V and 2 bases from J, leaving 21 bases between. The CDR3 loop spans 19 amino acids. DNA of the CDR3: TGTGCCAGCAGTTTATCATCGAAGGGCTCCTTCAGGCACACAGATACGCAGTATTTT. Translating it yields CASSLSSKGSFRHTDTQYF.

The chain combines TRBV19 with TRBJ2-2; no reliable D call. The CDR3 loop spans 11 amino acids. Trimming stripped 6 bases from V and 4 bases from J, with 3 bases between. The germline V gene encodes CDR1 LNHDA and CDR2 SQIVND (reference sequence). CDR3 sequence reads: CASRSTGELFF. CDR3 DNA: TGTGCCAGTAGAAGCACCGGGGAGCTGTTTTTT.

This chain joins TRBV15 and TRBJ2-3; D is undetermined. The CDR3 is 13 amino acids. The germline V and J ends were trimmed by 1 base and 4 bases, with 6 bases remaining between them. The germline CDR1 and CDR2 sequences are LNHNV and YYDKDF (reference sequence). The CDR3 DNA reads as TGTGCCACCAGCAGAGGGTCCCCAGATACGCAGTATTTT. This codes for CATSRGSPDTQYF.

The J gene is TRBJ2-1, the V gene TRBV7-2; unclear D gene. Germline CDR1 and CDR2: SGHTA and FQGNSA. CDR3 length: 13 residues. The V end lost 3 bases, the J end lost 8 bases, and 11 bases lay between the germline ends. This chain's CDR3 is CASSLFNLDEQFF. In DNA form, the CDR3 reads TGTGCCAGCAGCTTGTTTAACTTGGATGAGCAGTTCTTC.

V is TRBV2 and J is TRBJ2-3; D tentatively fits TRBD1 or TRBD2 (5 bases each). The CDR3 has 17 amino acids. Germline V gene sequence: CDR1 SNHLY, CDR2 FYNNEI. V was pared by 1 base and J by 2 bases, with 16 bases between. CDR3 nucleotides: TGTGCCAGCAGTGAAGTTATGGGGACGCCTTCCACAGATACGCAGTATTTT. It specifies CASSEVMGTPSTDTQYF.

The genes are TRBV27 and TRBJ1-1, with 10 bases aligning to TRBD1. Germline lookup yields CDR1 MNHEY and CDR2 SMNVEV (reference sequence). The length of the CDR3 is 13 residues. V gave up 3 bases and J gave up 8 bases; unmatched junction bases: 3. In nucleotides, the CDR3 is TGTGCCAGCAGTTTGTGGGACAGGGGCGAAGCTTTCTTT. This encodes CASSLWDRGEAFF.

The rearrangement joins TRBV30 to TRBJ2-7, with TRBD1 matching 9 bases. The CDR3 has 13 amino acids. Germline lookup yields CDR1 GTSNPN and CDR2 SVGIG (reference sequence). With 6 bases clipped from V and 2 bases from J, the junction kept 5 bases outside the gene matches. The CDR3, as DNA: TGTGCCTGCACGGACAGGGGACCCTACGAGCAGTACTTC. Translation gives CACTDRGPYEQYF.

The CDR3 sequence: CASSFDRDYEQYF. As DNA, the CDR3 is TGTGCCAGCAGCTTTGACAGGGACTACGAGCAGTACTTC. The rearrangement joins TRBV7-3 to TRBJ2-7, with 7 positions matching TRBD1. The CDR3 totals 13 residues. Germline CDR1 and CDR2: SGHTA and FQGTGA. V gave up 3 bases and J gave up 3 bases; unmatched junction bases: 2.

The V gene is TRBV6-1, the J gene TRBJ2-6; 7 bases match TRBD1. Trimming at V came to 1 base and at J to 5 bases, leaving 17 bases not matched to a gene. Germline CDR1 is MNHNS and CDR2 is SASEGT. The CDR3 extends over 20 amino acids. CDR3: CASSEVDRVTGTHWANVLTF. In DNA, the CDR3 is TGTGCCAGCAGTGAAGTCGATAGGGTGACAGGGACCCACTGGGCCAACGTCCTGACTTTC.

The chain has TRBV6-1 and TRBJ1-3, with D tentatively TRBD1 (6 bases). V was trimmed by 1 base and J by 2 bases, leaving 9 bases between them. The CDR3 has 15 residues. CDR1 and CDR2 (germline): MNHNS, SASEGT. CDR3 amino acids: CASSEGTAAGNTIYF. CDR3 DNA sequence: TGTGCCAGCAGTGAAGGGACAGCAGCTGGAAACACCATATATTTT.

The chain uses TRBV5-1 and TRBJ1-3, with D possibly TRBD1 on 5 matching bases. Per germline, CDR1 SGHRS and CDR2 YFSETQ. V gave up 4 bases and J gave up 7 bases, with 15 bases separating them. The CDR3 loop spans 14 amino acids. The CDR3: CASSPGMAGNTIYF. CDR3 bases: TGCGCCAGCAGCCCAGGGATGGCAGGGAACACCATATATTTT.

The CDR3 sequence is CASSLSADRNTEAFF. In nucleotides, the CDR3 is TGTGCCAGCAGTTTATCCGCAGACAGGAACACTGAAGCTTTCTTT. The chain employs TRBV27 and TRBJ1-1; a weak D match, TRBD1 (5 bases). Trimming took off 0 bases at V and 1 base at J, with 9 bases between the two ends. There are 15 residues in the CDR3. Germline V gene data show CDR1 as MNHEY and CDR2 as SMNVEV (reference sequence).

Remarks on this clone: The same CDR3 arises from other DNA sequences in this sample as well. The chain joins TRBV5-1 to TRBJ1-5, with a possible D match to TRBD1 (6 bases). This CDR3 spans 15 amino acids. CDR1 is SGHRS and CDR2 is YFSETQ in the germline V gene. The V and J ends lost 0 bases and 6 bases respectively, with 13 bases between them. In DNA form, the CDR3 reads TGCGCCAGCAGCTTGGGAGGGGGTGAGGGTCAGCCCCAGCATTTT. This translates into CASSLGGGEGQPQHF. The complete variable domain, with remaining parts taken from reference TRBV5-1 and TRBJ1-5, reads KAGVTQTPRYLIKTRGQQVTLSCSPISGHRSVSWYQQTPGQGLQFLFEYFSETQRNKGNFPGRFSGRQFSNSRSEMNVSTLELGDSALYLCASSLGGGEGQPQHFGDGTRLSIL.

The V call is TRBV28, the J call TRBJ2-7, with 8 nucleotides matching TRBD1. The germline V gene encodes CDR1 MDHEN and CDR2 SYDVKM. Unmatched junction bases numbered 5, after V lost 6 bases and J lost 4 bases. This CDR3 contains 13 residues. The CDR3 DNA reads as TGTGCCAGCAGGGACAGGGATATGTACGAGCAGTACTTC. Encoded protein: CASRDRDMYEQYF.

This clone appeared a single time. The CDR3 region is CASTQPQGNHEQYF. In DNA form, the CDR3 reads TGTGCCAGCACTCAACCACAGGGGAACCACGAGCAGTACTTC. The genes are TRBV6-5 and TRBJ2-7; 7 positions match TRBD1. The V and J ends lost 7 bases and 5 bases, in that order; junction bases with no gene match: 11. Germline CDR1 and CDR2: MNHEY and SVGAGI. This CDR3 is 14 amino acids long.

This clone was seen only a few times. The rearrangement uses TRBV23-1 and TRBJ1-2; D might be TRBD1 (5 bases). TRBV23-1 is marked as an open reading frame, function uncertain. Trimming removed 8 bases at V and 6 bases at J, with 16 bases between. This CDR3 is 13 amino acids long. The CDR3 region has the DNA TGCGCCAGCGGGGCGGCACGGAACCATGGCTACACCTTC. Its translation is CASGAARNHGYTF.